This entry features one T cell receptor (beta chain) sequence. As yet, its antigen is unknown. This entry belongs to a study of neoadjuvant nivolumab and ipilimumab in lung cancer. General study findings and limits: Resected tumors had greater TCR richness and clonality than uninvolved lung. TCR clonality did not significantly correlate with pathologic tumor regression. TCR sequencing covered a small number of samples. From pretherapy to surgery, tumor richness and clonality rose with dual therapy.

This CDR3 has 15 amino acids. Looked up from germline, CDR1 is MNHNS and CDR2 is SASEGT. The V gene end was trimmed by 6 bases and the J gene end by 5 bases; junction bases not matched to a gene: 6. The data were produced by immunoSEQ multiplex PCR, yet TCRdb's version contains in-frame clones alone and is incomplete. The table lists 25,000 to 35,000 clones, about nine tenths of them singletons. This clonotype was obtained from an adult with non-small cell lung cancer. The V and J genes are TRBV6-1 and TRBJ2-2; 10 positions agree with TRBD1. The source was peripheral blood, collected after neoadjuvant nivolumab, alone or with ipilimumab, at or shortly before surgery. The CDR3 DNA follows: TGTGCCAGCAGGGAAAAGGACAGGGGGACCGGGGAGCTGTTTTTT. It codes for CASREKDRGTGELFF.